This paragraph reports one TCR beta chain. Its antigen is as yet unknown. Germline-derived CDR1 and CDR2 are SEHNR and FQNEAQ (reference sequence). This CDR3 region has 16 residues. V gave up 6 bases and J gave up 7 bases; unmatched junction bases: 11. Sequencing was performed with immunoSEQ multiplex PCR; in TCRdb, only in-frame clones are kept and a portion is missing. The top ten hold roughly 2% of the sample, which has about 120,000 clones, approximately 81% seen once. The entry originates in a study of cytomegalovirus exposure and HLA in healthy donors. Overall study findings and caveats: Researchers counted 150 to 200 TCR beta chains as cytomegalovirus-associated. Reports showed the classifier diagnosing cytomegalovirus status with high specificity and sensitivity.

Source material: PBMCs. This TCR came from a woman between 25 and 40 years old in good health and CMV-seronegative. The rearrangement joins TRBV7-9 to TRBJ2-3, with 12 bases fitting TRBD2. The CDR3 nucleotides are TGTGCCAGCAGTTCGACTAGCGGGGGTCGAAGGAATACGCAGTATTTT. Translated, it gives CASSSTSGGRRNTQYF.